This TCR beta chain was captured by sequencing in a study of T cell changes during pregnancy in multiple sclerosis. The CDR3 is 19 amino acids. This clone was detected a few times. Generated by immunoSEQ multiplex PCR, the TCRdb table keeps only in-frame clones and is missing some. This sample carries over 100,000 clones, around 90% of them seen once, and the ten largest clones take about 1.6%. V is TRBV21-1 and J is TRBJ2-3; no check of the table's D call, TRBD2, against the DNA was made. TRBV21-1 is a documented pseudogene. The material sequenced was peripheral blood, taken in the third trimester of pregnancy. The clonotype originates from a female donor with multiple sclerosis, enrolled in a pregnancy study. CDR3 residues: CASSPSGHKSGGSTDTQYF. DNA of the CDR3: TGTGCCAGCAGCCCATCAGGCCACAAGAGCGGGGGGTCCACAGATACGCAGTATTTT.